This T cell receptor (beta chain) was recorded in a study of patients and donors after allogeneic stem cell transplantation (TCRdb year 2020). Receptor libraries were prepared by RT-PCR. Sequencing relied on a NextSeq 550. TCRdb handled the public reads itself, with Q25 trimming in fastp and clone calling in MiXCR, and kept productive beta chains. One record per CDR3 amino acid sequence lists the most common genes and DNA. This sample comprises over 25,000 distinct CDR3 sequences, about 37% of them detected only once. The leading ten clones occupy 76% of the sample. The CDR3 numbers 13 residues from cysteine through phenylalanine. Here the CDR3 DNA is all that survives: 39 bases in frame from base 1. V drops 1 base and J drops 11 bases, leaving 11 bases in between. This clonotype has ten or more counts. Its antigen is unknown. There are no base qualities to consult, and no much larger clone falls within one base.

Material: blood, either unsorted or a sorted T cell fraction (not recorded which). Here the chain combines TRBV12-3 or TRBV12-4 and TRBJ1-4; no D gene can be assigned with confidence. The TCR sequence derives from a human donor who was either an allogeneic HSCT recipient or a stem cell or donor lymphocyte infusion donor (not recorded which). It is not recorded whose cells these are; they may come from a transplant donor. The DNA is as follows: TGTGCCAGCAGTTTAGATCACGGCGGTAAACTGTTTTTT. Translated, it reads CASSLDHGGKLFF.